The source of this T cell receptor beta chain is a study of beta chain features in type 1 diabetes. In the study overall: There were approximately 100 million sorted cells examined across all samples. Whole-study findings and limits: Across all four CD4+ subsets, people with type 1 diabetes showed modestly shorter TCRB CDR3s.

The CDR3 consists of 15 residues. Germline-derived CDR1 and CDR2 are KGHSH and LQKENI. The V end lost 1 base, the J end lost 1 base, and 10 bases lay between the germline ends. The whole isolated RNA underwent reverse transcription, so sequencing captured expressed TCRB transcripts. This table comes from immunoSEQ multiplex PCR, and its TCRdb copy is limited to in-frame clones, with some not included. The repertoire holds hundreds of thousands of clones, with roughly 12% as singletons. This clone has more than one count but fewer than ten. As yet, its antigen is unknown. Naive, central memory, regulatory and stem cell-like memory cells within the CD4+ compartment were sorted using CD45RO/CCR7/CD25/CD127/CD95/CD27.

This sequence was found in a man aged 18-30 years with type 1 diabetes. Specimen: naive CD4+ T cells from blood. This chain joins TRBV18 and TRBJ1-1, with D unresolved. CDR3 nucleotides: TGTGCCAGCTCACCACAGGAGGGCGGGAACACTGAAGCTTTCTTT. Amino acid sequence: CASSPQEGGNTEAFF. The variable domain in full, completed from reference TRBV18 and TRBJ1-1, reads NAGVMQNPRHLVRRRGQEARLRCSPMKGHSHVYWYRQLPEEGLKFMVYLQKENIIDESGMPKERFSAEFPKEGPSILRIQQVVRGDSAAYFCASSPQEGGNTEAFFGQGTRLTVV.